The T cell receptor beta chain under discussion was sequenced for a study of blood T cell repertoires in COVID-19 (dated by TCRdb to 2020 to 2021). Regarding the complete study: Samples covering the acute and convalescent phases of COVID-19 were provided by collaborators in the United States, Italy and Spain. Nearly every sample came with metadata listing a de-identified subject ID, COVID-19 status, age in years and sex. Subjects who had been exposed to COVID-19, were actively infected with it, or had recovered from it provided the deeply sampled blood TCRbeta repertoires that made up the dataset. A freely available public database, intended as a resource for researchers studying the immune response to SARS-CoV-2, is where the repertoires were released. The prospective study material was composed of cDNA or gDNA derived from T cells, B-cell-depleted T cells, or PBMCs. Where available, HLA class I and class II types were taken from metadata supplied by the sample provider and were not determined by assay-based typing. The samples were drawn from two sources: the first 160 participants of the ongoing ImmuneRACE study, and 950 to 1,500 subjects contributed by 6 global collaborators. Beyond this particular receptor, the publication reports: How much clinical and demographic metadata was included differed by source and by participant, and the metadata was provided uncurated.

Details on this clone: No antigen is known for it. The sample holds no much larger clone one base away, and base qualities are not on file.

TCRbeta CDR3 regions were amplified from genomic DNA using the immunoSEQ Assay, a bias-controlled multiplex PCR. On the study's bioinformatics: The number of nucleated cells in each sample was estimated from the amplification of reference gene primers within the assay. To quantify the absolute abundance of each unique TCRbeta CDR3 rearrangement, sequence reads were collapsed and filtered. Productive Simpson clonality was computed per sample as the square root of Simpson's diversity index over productive rearrangements. Entries here come from immuneACCESS through TCRdb and include only in-frame sequences with V and J called. Some clones fail to appear in such tables; in the studies checked, an unresolved V gene covers under half of the shortfall, and the cause of the remainder is unknown. D and trimming come from the DNA, and the V and J calls and clone size come from that table. Counted in this sample were around 210,000 clones; 65% to 90% of them appeared once. Together, the top ten hold less than 15% of the sample.

Whole blood was collected in K2EDTA tubes by collaborating institutions according to the institutions' own protocols. For TCRbeta analysis, collaborators shipped samples as frozen whole blood, isolated PBMCs, or DNA extracted from either of those sample types. The germline V gene sets CDR1 to MRHNA and CDR2 to SNTAGT. The CDR3, from cysteine to phenylalanine, totals 15 residues. The CDR3 DNA has 45 bases and is translated from base 1. Compared with germline, V lacks 7 bases and J lacks 1 base; bases without a gene match: 9. The rearrangement combines TRBV6-4 with TRBJ2-7, and 8 bases in between align with TRBD1. This sequence was found in a human donor in a cohort sampled during active COVID-19. The sample taken for sequencing was peripheral blood. The CDR3 protein: CASKKDRATSYEQYF. The DNA sequence is given as TGTGCCAGCAAAAAGGACAGGGCTACATCCTACGAGCAGTACTTC.